These 10 T cell receptor beta chains were all obtained from the same sample, sequenced in a study of quantifying T cell responses using KT2 cells. Overall study: TCR alpha and beta constant-region primers primed reverse transcription of RNA.

Each cDNA got a UMI-containing oligo ligated at its 3' end. The first PCR ran roughly 4 cycles with an equimolar RC1.1 and RC1.2 beta primer mix. TCRdb redid the calling of the UMI-ligation and nested PCR reads with MiXCR, one entry per CDR3 protein. The table lists about 30,000 distinct CDR3 sequences, 7.3% of them singletons. Material for sequencing was PBMCs spiked with cells of the T cell clone KT2. The receptors were sampled from a human donor.

This clonotype was seen at least ten times. The rearrangement links TRBV20-1 to TRBJ2-3; D gene ambiguous. Trimming removed 4 bases from V and 0 bases from J, with 11 bases in between. This CDR3 spans 14 amino acids. Germline V gene lookup returns CDR1 DFQATT and CDR2 SNEGSKA (reference sequence). The CDR3 loop is CSAIQTPSTDTQYF. CDR3 nucleotide sequence: TGCAGTGCTATACAGACACCTAGCACAGATACGCAGTATTTT.

This clonotype has only a few counts. The rearrangement uses TRBV4-1 and TRBJ1-1; 7 bases fit TRBD1. The germline V gene has CDR1 MGHRA and CDR2 YSYEKL. V gave up 1 base and J gave up 4 bases; unmatched junction bases: 6. The CDR3 has 15 residues. DNA for the CDR3: TGCGCCAGCAGCCAAGGACAGGGTTTGAGCACTGAAGCTTTCTTT. It is translated as CASSQGQGLSTEAFF.

V usage is TRBV2 and J usage is TRBJ2-3; TRBD2 agrees at 9 bases. The CDR3 contains 17 residues. Unmatched junction bases numbered 6, after V lost 1 base and J lost 1 base. Germline V gives CDR1 SNHLY, CDR2 FYNNEI. CDR3: CASSEGRGGSGTDTQYF. The CDR3, as DNA: TGTGCCAGCAGTGAAGGGCGGGGGGGGTCTGGCACAGATACGCAGTATTTT.

This rearrangement joins TRBV6-1 to TRBJ1-5, with D hard to call. CDR3 size: 11 residues. V was cut by 6 bases and J by 3 bases, with 3 bases left in between. In germline, CDR1 is MNHNS, CDR2 SASEGT. CDR3 coding DNA: TGTGCCAGCAGCTACAATCAGCCCCAGCATTTT. It translates to CASSYNQPQHF.

This clonotype has ten or more counts. This sequence joins TRBV6-5 and TRBJ2-3, with a possible D match to TRBD1 (6 bases). Germline V lookup: CDR1 MNHEY, CDR2 SVGAGI. Trimming took off 2 bases at V and 2 bases at J, with 11 bases between the two ends. The CDR3 totals 15 residues. The CDR3 coding sequence is TGTGCCAGCAGTTACCGGGGACAAGACACAGATACGCAGTATTTT. It is translated as CASSYRGQDTDTQYF.

This clonotype showed up many times. This chain uses TRBV4-2 with TRBJ2-5, with 7 bases aligning to TRBD1. The V and J ends lost 1 base and 0 bases, in that order; junction bases with no gene match: 5. The CDR3 is 16 amino acids. Germline CDR1 reads LGHNA; CDR2 reads YNFKEQ. The CDR3 DNA reads TGTGCCAGCAGCCAAGGTTACGGGACAGACCAAGAGACCCAGTACTTC. Encoded protein: CASSQGYGTDQETQYF.

V is TRBV5-1 and J is TRBJ2-1, with D possibly matching TRBD2 (5 bases). Germline assignment: CDR1 SGHRS and CDR2 YFSETQ. This CDR3 has 12 residues. Trimming pared 7 bases from V and 7 bases from J, leaving 12 bases between. The CDR3 protein is CASGLPGNEQFF. The CDR3 region has the DNA TGCGCCAGCGGTTTACCGGGGAATGAGCAGTTCTTC.

This clonotype has ten or more counts. The gene calls are TRBV20-1 and TRBJ2-5, with 13 positions matching TRBD2. J was trimmed by 8 bases and V by 5 bases; bases with no gene match: 11. CDR3 size: 15 residues. In germline, CDR1 is DFQATT, CDR2 SNEGSKA (reference sequence). This chain's CDR3 is CSAETSGRHGGTQYF. The CDR3 region has the DNA TGCAGTGCTGAGACTAGCGGGAGGCACGGGGGAACCCAGTACTTC.

This clonotype came up many times. The chain recombines TRBV6-6 with TRBJ2-7, with a possible D match to TRBD1 (5 bases). V lost 3 bases to trimming and J lost 6 bases, with 9 bases between them. Germline CDR1 and CDR2: MNHNY and SVGAGI (reference sequence). This CDR3 comprises 12 residues. CDR3: CASSYVGPEQYF. The CDR3 DNA reads TGTGCCAGCAGTTATGTGGGGCCCGAGCAGTACTTC.

This clonotype was counted only a few times. The chain uses TRBV20-1 and TRBJ1-2; D gene unclear. CDR1 is DFQATT and CDR2 is SNEGSKA in the germline V gene (reference sequence). Trimming removed 4 bases at V and 4 bases at J, with 10 bases between. The length of the CDR3 is 12 residues. The CDR3 sequence is CSAIRPSYGYTF. The CDR3 DNA is TGCAGTGCTATACGTCCAAGCTATGGCTACACCTTC.